These T cell receptor beta chains were read from a single sample in a study of T cells in localized non-small cell lung cancer. Assay used: immunoSEQ multiplex PCR; TCRdb lists only in-frame clones, some missing. The sample has about 30,000 clones, around 93% seen once; the top ten hold approximately 5%. The starting material was PBMCs, obtained before any cancer treatment. All receptors derive from a man aged 40 to 69 with stage II lung adenocarcinoma. Each CDR3 is given with its conserved first and last residue. D genes are given only for firm matches. Clone sizes are given selectively: once, few, many, or a class where the clone is expanded.

size,J,D,length,V,CDR3,DNA
-,TRBJ2-5,-,14,TRBV28,CASSSPDRQETQYF,TGTGCCAGCAGTTCGCCGGACAGACAAGAGACCCAGTACTTC
-,TRBJ2-3,TRBD2,17,TRBV29-1,CSVKAGGMGTSTDTQYF,TGCAGCGTGAAGGCCGGGGGGATGGGTACTAGCACAGATACGCAGTATTTT
-,TRBJ2-4,-,15,TRBV5-6,CASIKAVGAKNIQYF,TGTGCCAGCATCAAAGCGGTAGGAGCCAAAAACATTCAGTACTTC
-,TRBJ1-1,TRBD1,13,TRBV2,CASLGQPNTEAFF,TGTGCCAGCCTGGGACAGCCGAACACTGAAGCTTTCTTT
-,TRBJ2-7,TRBD1,16,TRBV28,CASSFAGTGVTYEQYF,TGTGCCAGCAGCTTCGCCGGGACAGGGGTCACCTACGAGCAGTACTTC
-,TRBJ1-4,-,13,TRBV19,CASSWGENEKLFF,TGTGCCAGTAGTTGGGGTGAGAATGAAAAACTGTTTTTT
-,TRBJ2-3,-,16,TRBV5-1,CASSWRLRTSTDTQYF,TGCGCCAGCAGCTGGCGACTGAGAACTAGCACAGATACGCAGTATTTT
-,TRBJ1-2,TRBD1,13,TRBV6-9,CASTRGQYYGYTF,TGTGCCAGCACTAGGGGGCAGTACTATGGCTACACCTTC
once,TRBJ2-3,-,14,TRBV5-1,CASSLGASTDTQYF,TGCGCCAGCAGCTTGGGGGCTAGCACAGATACGCAGTATTTT
-,TRBJ2-3,-,15,TRBV27,CASSSWGGGTDTQYF,TGTGCCAGCAGTTCCTGGGGGGGCGGCACAGATACGCAGTATTTT
-,TRBJ1-1,TRBD1,14,TRBV7-2,CASSLDGQGKEAFF,TGTGCCAGCAGCCTTGACGGACAGGGTAAGGAGGCTTTCTTT
-,TRBJ2-6,-,17,TRBV27,CASSFGQGSSGANVLTF,TGTGCCAGCAGTTTTGGGCAGGGGAGCTCTGGGGCCAACGTCCTGACTTTC
-,TRBJ2-1,TRBD2,16,TRBV5-1,CASSHRLAGGNHEQFF,TGCGCCAGCAGCCACAGGCTAGCGGGAGGGAACCATGAGCAGTTCTTC
-,TRBJ2-2,-,15,TRBV7-2,CASSPRGFAGGELFF,TGTGCCAGCAGCCCCCGAGGTTTCGCGGGCGGGGAGCTGTTTTTT
-,TRBJ2-1,-,11,TRBV7-2,CASSLESEQFF,TGTGCCAGCAGCTTAGAATCCGAGCAGTTCTTC
-,TRBJ2-5,-,16,TRBV9,CASSVAGGPIGETQYF,TGTGCCAGCAGCGTAGCTGGAGGGCCGATCGGAGAGACCCAGTACTTC
-,TRBJ2-5,TRBD2,17,TRBV9,CASSVDNAGGPRETQYF,TGTGCCAGCAGCGTAGATAACGCGGGAGGGCCCCGGGAGACCCAGTACTTC
-,TRBJ1-2,-,12,TRBV6-5,CASRDGLWGYTF,TGTGCCAGCAGGGACGGGCTTTGGGGCTACACCTTC
few,TRBJ1-5,-,15,TRBV4-2,CASSQESHSNQPQHF,TGTGCCAGCAGCCAAGAGTCCCATAGCAATCAGCCCCAGCATTTT
-,TRBJ2-7,-,16,TRBV7-3,CASSLLGAARTYEQYF,TGTGCCAGCAGCTTATTAGGTGCAGCGAGGACCTACGAGCAGTACTTC
-,TRBJ2-7,-,13,TRBV15,CATSSVQGYEQYF,TGTGCCACCAGCAGTGTTCAGGGCTACGAGCAGTACTTC
-,TRBJ2-7,-,17,TRBV5-3,CARIYPPMVATRYEQYF,TGTGCCAGAATCTACCCCCCGATGGTAGCGACAAGGTACGAGCAGTACTTC